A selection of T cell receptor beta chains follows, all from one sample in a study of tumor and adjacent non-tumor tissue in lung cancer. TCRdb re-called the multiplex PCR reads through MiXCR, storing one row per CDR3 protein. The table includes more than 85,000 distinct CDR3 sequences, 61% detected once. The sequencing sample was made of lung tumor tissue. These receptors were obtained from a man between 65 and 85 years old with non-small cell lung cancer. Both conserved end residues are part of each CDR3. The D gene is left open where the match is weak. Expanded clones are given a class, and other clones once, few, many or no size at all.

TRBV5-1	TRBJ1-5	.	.	CASSLASEVDQPQHF	TGCGCCAGCAGCTTGGCCTCGGAGGTAGATCAGCCCCAGCATTTT
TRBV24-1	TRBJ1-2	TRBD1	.	CATSDTDRVGGYTF	TGTGCCACCAGTGATACTGACAGGGTTGGGGGCTACACCTTC
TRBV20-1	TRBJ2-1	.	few	CSARFVPGTGRSNEQFF	TGCAGTGCTAGATTCGTACCCGGGACGGGAAGGTCCAATGAGCAGTTCTTC
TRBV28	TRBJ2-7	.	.	CASSFPTYEQYF	TGTGCCAGCAGTTTCCCCACATACGAGCAGTACTTC
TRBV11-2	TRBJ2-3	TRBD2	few	CTSSLDRTTSTDTQYF	TGTACCAGCAGCTTAGATAGGACGACTAGCACAGATACACAGTATTTT
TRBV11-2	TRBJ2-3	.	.	CVSSACQGLVNTQYF	TGTGTCAGCAGCGCTTGTCAGGGCTTAGTAAATACGCAGTATTTT
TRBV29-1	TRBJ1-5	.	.	CRVEETGLGSGNQPQHF	TGCAGAGTTGAAGAAACAGGGCTGGGCTCTGGAAATCAGCCCCAGCATTTT
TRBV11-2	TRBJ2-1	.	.	CASSLRSPRNRGERFF	TGTGCCAGCAGCTTAAGGAGTCCGCGGAATAGGGGTGAGCGGTTCTTC
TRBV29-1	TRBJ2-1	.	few	CSVVVRGDEEFF	TGCAGCGTTGTAGTCCGGGGCGATGAGGAGTTCTTC
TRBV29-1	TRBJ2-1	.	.	CSFEGGGFYNEQFF	TGCAGCTTTGAAGGAGGCGGGTTCTACAATGAGCAGTTCTTC
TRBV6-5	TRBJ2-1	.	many	CASSYRLRSEQFF	TGTGCCAGCAGTTACCGTCTGAGGAGCGAGCAGTTCTTC
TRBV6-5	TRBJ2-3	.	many	CASSYAGAGTDTQYF	TGTGCCAGCAGTTACGCGGGGGCGGGTACAGATACGCAGTATTTT
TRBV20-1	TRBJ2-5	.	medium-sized	CSARARDQYF	TGCAGTGCTAGAGCCAGGGACCAGTACTTC
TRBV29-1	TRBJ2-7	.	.	CSVGGAYERYF	TGCAGTGTTGGGGGGGCCTACGAGCGGTACTTC
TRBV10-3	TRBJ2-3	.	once	CAISESPGRDLWDTQYF	TGTGCCATCAGTGAGTCTCCAGGCAGGGACCTCTGGGATACACAGTATTTT
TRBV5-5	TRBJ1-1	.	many	CASIESTANTEAFF	TGTGCCAGCATCGAAAGCACGGCCAACACTGAAGCTTTCTTT
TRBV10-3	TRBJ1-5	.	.	CAISGSSGFRPQHF	TGTGCCATCAGTGGCTCATCTGGATTTCGGCCCCAGCATTTT
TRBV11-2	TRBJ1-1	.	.	CASSFGTDDTEAFF	TGTGCCAGTAGCTTTGGGACCGACGACACTGAAGCTTTCTTT
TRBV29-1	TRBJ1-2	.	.	CSAESEEDYGYTF	TGCAGCGCTGAATCCGAGGAGGACTATGGCTACACCTTC
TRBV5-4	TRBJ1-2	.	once	CASSSEGRARGYAF	TGCGCCAGCAGCTCCGAGGGCAGGGCGAGGGGCTACGCCTTC
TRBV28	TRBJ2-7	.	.	CASIRGSGRYEQYF	TGTGCCAGCATAAGGGGTAGCGGCCGGTACGAGCAGTACTTC
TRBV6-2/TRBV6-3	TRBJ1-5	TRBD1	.	CACSSRTGALSNQPQHF	TGTGCCTGCAGTTCCCGGACAGGGGCCCTTAGCAATCAGCCCCAGCATTTT
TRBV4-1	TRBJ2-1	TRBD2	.	CAISQDPSGSSYNGQFF	TGCGCCATCAGCCAAGATCCTAGCGGGAGCTCCTACAATGGGCAGTTCTTC
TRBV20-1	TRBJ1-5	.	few	CSARLAGIGNQPQHF	TGCAGTGCCAGGCTGGCAGGTATCGGCAATCAGCCCCAGCATTTT
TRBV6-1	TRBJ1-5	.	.	CASGEYGGNQSQHF	TGTGCCAGCGGGGAGTACGGGGGCAATCAGTCCCAGCATTTT
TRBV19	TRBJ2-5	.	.	CASSISTGETQYF	TGTGCCAGTAGTATATCAACGGGGGAGACCCAGTACTTC
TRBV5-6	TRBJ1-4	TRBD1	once	CPSSLPGQLNEKLFF	TGTCCCAGCAGCCTACCGGGACAGTTAAATGAAAAGCTGTTTTTT
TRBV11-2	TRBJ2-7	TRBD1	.	CASRNSDRGYELYF	TGTGCCAGCAGAAATTCAGACAGGGGTTACGAGCTGTACTTC
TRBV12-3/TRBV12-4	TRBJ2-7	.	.	CASGDSATYEQYF	TGTGCCAGCGGGGATAGCGCTACCTACGAGCAGTACTTC
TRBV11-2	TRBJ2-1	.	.	CASSPELGRYNEQFF	TGTGCCAGCAGCCCGGAACTAGGCCGTTACAATGAGCAGTTCTTC
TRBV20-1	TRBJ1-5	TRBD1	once	CSLTGTGDQPQHF	TGCAGTCTTACCGGGACAGGGGACCAGCCCCAGCATTTT
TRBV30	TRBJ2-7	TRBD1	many	CGAARGYEQYF	TGTGGGGCAGCCAGGGGGTACGAGCAGTACTTC
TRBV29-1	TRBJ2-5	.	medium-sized	CSVERTDQETQYF	TGCAGCGTTGAAAGGACAGACCAAGAGACCCAGTACTTC
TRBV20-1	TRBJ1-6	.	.	CSVRDPTSPDFYNSPLHF	TGCAGTGTTAGAGATCCGACGAGCCCAGATTTCTATAATTCACCCCTCCACTTT
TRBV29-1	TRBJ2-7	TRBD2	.	CIAQLAGGPRERYF	TGTATCGCTCAACTAGCGGGAGGGCCTCGGGAGCGGTACTTC
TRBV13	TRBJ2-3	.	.	CASSLDEGYRGAYTQYF	TGTGCCAGCAGCTTAGATGAGGGATACAGAGGGGCATATACGCAATATTTT
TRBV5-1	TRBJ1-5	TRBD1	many	CASSLLRTGEHNQPQHF	TGCGCCAGCAGCTTACTCCGGACAGGGGAACACAATCAGCCCCAGCATTTT
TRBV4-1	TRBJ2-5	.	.	CTSSQRSLGVTETQYF	TGCACCAGCAGCCAACGGTCCCTGGGAGTTACAGAGACCCAGTACTTC
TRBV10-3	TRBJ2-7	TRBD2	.	CTISGTEGLAGGHEQYF	TGTACCATCAGCGGGACAGAGGGACTAGCGGGGGGACATGAGCAGTACTTC
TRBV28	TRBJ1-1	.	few	CASTSPGRKSEAFF	TGTGCCAGCACTTCTCCGGGACGGAAAAGTGAAGCTTTCTTT
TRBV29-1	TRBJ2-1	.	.	CSSGGIAEYNEQFF	TGCAGCTCTGGGGGGATAGCGGAATACAATGAGCAGTTCTTC
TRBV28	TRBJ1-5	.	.	CASSPYLRPDTANQPQHF	TGTGCCAGCAGTCCTTACCTCCGGCCTGACACGGCTAATCAGCCCCAGCATTTT
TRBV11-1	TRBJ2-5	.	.	CASSLITAGWETQYF	TGTGCCAGCAGCTTAATCACGGCAGGCTGGGAGACCCAATACTTC
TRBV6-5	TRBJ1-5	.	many	CASSLTRAGSNQPQHF	TGTGCCAGCAGTCTAACGAGGGCCGGAAGCAATCAGCCCCAGCATTTT
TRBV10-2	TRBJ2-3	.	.	CASSQGSGARTDAQYF	TGCGCCAGCAGTCAAGGTTCAGGGGCCCGCACTGATGCGCAGTATTTT
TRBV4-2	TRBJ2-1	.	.	CASSLDDNEQFF	TGTGCCAGTAGCCTAGATGACAATGAGCAGTTCTTC
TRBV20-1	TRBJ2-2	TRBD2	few	CSARVQGGSEATGELFF	TGCAGTGCTAGAGTGCAGGGCGGGAGTGAGGCCACCGGGGAGCTGTTTTTT